Shown below are 8 T cell receptor beta chains from a single sample sequenced in a study of OX40 agonist ivuxolimab in advanced cancers. Assay used: immunoSEQ multiplex PCR; TCRdb lists only in-frame clones, some missing. The sample carries 75,000 to 95,000 clones, around 89% recorded once. The source was CD4+ or CD8+ T cells sorted from blood, collected in a trial of the OX40 agonist ivuxolimab. These receptors were obtained from an adult with an advanced solid tumor such as melanoma, head and neck, liver or kidney cancer.

This clone appeared once. This sequence joins TRBV6-5 and TRBJ2-7, with D uncertain. Trimming left V 5 bases short and J 2 bases short, with 10 bases between. Germline V gene sequence: CDR1 MNHEY, CDR2 SVGAGI. The CDR3 length is 13 residues. CDR3 sequence (DNA): TGTGCCAGCAGTCCTCAGGTCACCTACGAGCAGTACTTC. This encodes CASSPQVTYEQYF.

This clone was picked up a small number of times. This rearrangement joins TRBV11-2 to TRBJ2-7; D perhaps matches TRBD2 (5 bases). Trimming shortened V by 5 bases and J by 11 bases, and 13 bases separated the two germline ends. The CDR3 has 11 amino acids. Germline values: CDR1 SGHAT, CDR2 FQNNGV. CDR3: CASSRGPSKYF. DNA of the CDR3: TGTGCCAGCAGCAGAGGGCCCTCGAAGTACTTC. The full variable domain, its missing parts supplied by reference TRBV11-2 and TRBJ2-7, is EAGVAQSPRYKIIEKRQSVAFWCNPISGHATLYWYQQILGQGPKLLIQFQNNGVVDDSQLPKDRFSAERLKGVDSTLKIQPAKLEDSAVYLCASSRGPSKYFGPGTRLTVT.

The V call is TRBV7-9, the J call TRBJ1-5; D perhaps matches TRBD1 (5 bases). The CDR3 consists of 13 residues. Germline loops: CDR1 SEHNR, CDR2 FQNEAQ (reference sequence). V was shortened by 3 bases and J by 7 bases, with 10 bases between the two germline ends. CDR3 in amino acids: CASSFDSRQPQHF. The CDR3 coding sequence is TGTGCCAGCAGCTTTGACAGCCGGCAGCCCCAGCATTTT.

DNA of the CDR3: TGCAGCGTTACTACAGGCACAGATACGCAGTATTTT. Its translation is CSVTTGTDTQYF. This chain links TRBV29-1 with TRBJ2-3, with D uncertain. The CDR3 spans 12 residues. The ends were cut back, 5 bases at V and 1 base at J, with 7 bases in the middle. In germline, CDR1 is SQVTM, CDR2 ANQGSEA.

This chain uses TRBV11-3 with TRBJ2-5; D remains unclear. This CDR3 region has 15 residues. Trimming cost V 5 bases and J 1 base, with 14 bases left between them. Looked up from germline, CDR1 is SGHNT and CDR2 is YENEEA. The CDR3 region has the DNA TGTGCCAGCAGCCGAAACAGAGTGATCCAAGAGACCCAGTACTTC. Amino acid sequence: CASSRNRVIQETQYF.

The V gene is TRBV4-2, the J gene TRBJ2-1, with 8 positions matching TRBD2. Trimming took 4 bases from V and 7 from J; bases not matched to a gene: 12. Germline V gene sequence: CDR1 LGHNA, CDR2 YNFKEQ. This CDR3 has 16 amino acids. The CDR3 is CASSPVMSGGENEQFF. The CDR3 DNA is TGTGCCAGCAGCCCCGTAATGAGCGGGGGTGAAAATGAGCAGTTCTTC.

The chain joins TRBV27 to TRBJ2-7, with a tentative D call TRBD2 (5 bases). Trimming stripped 3 bases from V and 3 bases from J, with 15 bases between. Germline V CDR1 and CDR2: MNHEY, SMNVEV (reference sequence). The CDR3 loop spans 15 amino acids. The CDR3: CASSFESRGLYEQYF. Written as DNA, the CDR3 is TGTGCCAGCAGTTTTGAGTCGAGAGGACTCTACGAGCAGTACTTC.

The CDR3 nucleotides are TGTGCCAGCAGCTTGGGACAGGGGTTTTATGGCTACACCTTC. Protein: CASSLGQGFYGYTF. J is TRBJ1-2 and V is TRBV5-6; 8 positions agree with TRBD1. This CDR3 comprises 14 residues. V lost 0 bases and J lost 5; bases outside the gene matches: 3. Germline V gene lookup returns CDR1 SGHDT and CDR2 YYEEEE.